The clone carrying this T cell receptor (beta chain) was recorded a few times. Per the germline V gene, CDR1 is SEHNR and CDR2 is FQNEAQ (reference sequence). This CDR3 is built from 15 residues. V was clipped by 0 bases and J by 5 bases, with 13 bases between them. The data were obtained in a study of PD-L1 blockade in urothelial cancer. Study summary: Patients started atezolizumab in the mid-2010s, 1,200 mg intravenously every 3 weeks. Patients' histories included 0 to 3 prior chemotherapy regimens. T cells were recovered from blood samples at a median of around 140,000. At 3 weeks after treatment start (second dose) and again at 6 weeks, blood was analyzed.

Sequenced by immunoSEQ multiplex PCR; TCRdb stores in-frame clones only, minus some. Among 60,000 or so clones listed, almost 85% were seen once. This material consisted of PBMCs, taken around atezolizumab (anti-PD-L1) treatment. The TCR comes from a man in his 70s with urothelial cancer. The chain uses TRBV7-9 and TRBJ2-5; a possible D gene is TRBD1 (6 bases). The DNA for the CDR3 is TGTGCCAGCAGCTTAGCGAGGGGGATTCACGAGACCCAGTACTTC. It codes for CASSLARGIHETQYF.